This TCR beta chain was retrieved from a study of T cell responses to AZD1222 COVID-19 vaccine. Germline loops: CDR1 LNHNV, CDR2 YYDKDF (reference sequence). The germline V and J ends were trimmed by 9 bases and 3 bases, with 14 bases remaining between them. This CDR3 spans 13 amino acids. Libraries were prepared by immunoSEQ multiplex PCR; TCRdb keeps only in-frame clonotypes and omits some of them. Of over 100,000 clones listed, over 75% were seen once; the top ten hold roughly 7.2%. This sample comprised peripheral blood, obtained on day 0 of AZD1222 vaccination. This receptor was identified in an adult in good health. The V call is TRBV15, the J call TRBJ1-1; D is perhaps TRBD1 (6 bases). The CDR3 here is CATGEEGDTEAFF. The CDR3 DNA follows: TGTGCCACAGGGGAAGAGGGGGACACTGAAGCTTTCTTT.